Listed here are 8 T cell receptor beta chains from one sample, sequenced in a study of OX40 agonist ivuxolimab in advanced cancers. Clones were sequenced by immunoSEQ multiplex PCR, and TCRdb holds only the in-frame ones, with some missing. Altogether roughly 80,000 clones are present, around four fifths being singletons, with the ten largest covering around 0.8%. The material sequenced was CD4+ or CD8+ T cells sorted from blood, taken in a trial of the OX40 agonist ivuxolimab. The receptor set was obtained from an adult with an advanced solid tumor such as melanoma, head and neck, liver or kidney cancer.

V and J are TRBV12-5 and TRBJ2-1; 8 nucleotides agree with TRBD2. J lost 7 bases, V lost 5 bases, and 10 bases had no gene match. The CDR3 is 15 amino acids. Germline CDR1 is LGHNT and CDR2 is FRNRAP. CDR3: CASGPLREGLNEQFF. Here the CDR3 DNA reads TGTGCTAGTGGTCCTCTACGGGAGGGCCTTAATGAGCAGTTCTTC.

This chain uses TRBV2 with TRBJ2-5; D ambiguous. The CDR3 consists of 14 residues. The germline CDR1 and CDR2 sequences are SNHLY and FYNNEI. V lost 3 bases and J 1 base, leaving 9 bases between the germline ends. The CDR3 sequence: CASSDGRSQETQYF. In nucleotides, the CDR3 is TGTGCCAGCAGTGATGGCAGGAGCCAAGAGACCCAGTACTTC.

The rearrangement uses TRBV19 and TRBJ1-5; no definite D call. Germline lookup yields CDR1 LNHDA and CDR2 SQIVND (reference sequence). V lost 7 bases and J lost 3, with 16 bases in between. The CDR3 runs 15 residues. The CDR3 is CASNLLALSNQPQHF. DNA for the CDR3: TGTGCCAGTAACTTACTCGCTCTGTCCAATCAGCCCCAGCATTTT.

The chain carries TRBV5-1 and TRBJ2-1; 16 nucleotides line up with TRBD2. The V gene's germline CDR1 is SGHRS and CDR2 YFSETQ. Trimming removed 8 bases from V and 9 bases from J; junction bases left unmatched: 8. The CDR3 length is 15 residues. CDR3: CASQGLAGGPSEQFF. The CDR3 region has the DNA TGCGCCAGTCAGGGACTAGCGGGAGGGCCATCTGAGCAGTTCTTC.

By share, this clone ranks as medium-sized. The V call is TRBV6-6, the J call TRBJ1-1; the D gene is possibly TRBD1 (5 bases). V lost 5 bases and J lost 1, with 8 bases in between. CDR3 length equals 13 residues. Germline V CDR1 and CDR2: MNHNY, SVGAGI (reference sequence). This CDR3 is CASSTTGNTEAFF. CDR3 coding DNA: TGTGCCAGCAGTACCACAGGGAACACTGAAGCTTTCTTT.

V gene TRBV27 combines with J gene TRBJ2-5; D ambiguous. Germline assignment: CDR1 MNHEY and CDR2 SMNVEV (reference sequence). The V end was cut by 5 bases, the J end by 5 bases, with 6 bases between. There are 11 residues in the CDR3. The DNA for the CDR3 is TGTGCCAGCAGTGTGGGGGAGACCCAGTACTTC. Its protein is CASSVGETQYF.

The V gene is TRBV28, the J gene TRBJ2-3; 12 nucleotides agree with TRBD2. J was trimmed by 2 bases and V by 5 bases; bases with no gene match: 11. From germline, CDR1 is MDHEN and CDR2 SYDVKM. This CDR3 has 18 amino acids. CDR3 sequence: CASSAQGLAGLYTDTQYF. CDR3 coding DNA: TGTGCCAGCAGTGCACAAGGACTAGCGGGGTTATACACAGATACGCAGTATTTT.

The V call is TRBV2, the J call TRBJ2-3, with D unclear. CDR1 is SNHLY and CDR2 is FYNNEI in the germline V gene. V was trimmed by 7 bases and J by 6 bases, leaving 11 bases between them. CDR3 length equals 12 residues. The DNA of the CDR3 is TGTGCCAGCATCCCCCTTTTGGATACGCAGTATTTT. Its translation is CASIPLLDTQYF.